This passage covers 12 T cell receptor beta chains from one sample sequenced in a study of cytomegalovirus exposure and HLA in healthy donors. The PCR ran on 60 Vbeta and 13 Jbeta primers. Some clones are missing from TCRdb's copy, which holds only in-frame ones; the method was immunoSEQ multiplex PCR. The data hold approximately 150,000 clones, with around four fifths observed a single time. The sample was PBMCs. The receptors shown here come from a girl aged 5-17 years in good health and CMV-seropositive.

This clone was found once. CDR3 sequence (DNA): TGTGCCAGCAGCCCCCTAGGTCTACTGTACAATGAGCAGTTCTTC. Residues: CASSPLGLLYNEQFF. V gene TRBV7-9 combines with J gene TRBJ2-1, with no clear D. Germline CDR1 is SEHNR and CDR2 is FQNEAQ (reference sequence). Trimming shortened V by 5 bases and J by 4 bases, and 15 bases separated the two germline ends. The CDR3 totals 15 residues.

J is TRBJ2-7 and V is TRBV15; possibly TRBD1 for D (5 bases). V was pared by 0 bases and J by 10 bases, with 13 bases between. Germline CDR1 LNHNV, CDR2 YYDKDF (reference sequence). This CDR3 is 13 amino acids long. The CDR3 loop is CATSRDEVREQYF. DNA of the CDR3: TGTGCCACCAGCAGAGATGAGGTCAGGGAACAGTACTTC.

This chain connects TRBV18 to TRBJ1-4, with D tentatively TRBD1 (5 bases). The CDR3 runs to 16 residues. Trimming shortened V by 3 bases and J by 3 bases, and 14 bases separated the two germline ends. Germline CDR1 is KGHSH and CDR2 is LQKENI. The CDR3: CASSPLGGAANEKLFF. Written as DNA, the CDR3 is TGTGCCAGCTCACCTTTGGGAGGGGCCGCTAATGAAAAACTGTTTTTT. Complete variable domain (other parts from reference TRBV18 and TRBJ1-4): NAGVMQNPRHLVRRRGQEARLRCSPMKGHSHVYWYRQLPEEGLKFMVYLQKENIIDESGMPKERFSAEFPKEGPSILRIQQVVRGDSAAYFCASSPLGGAANEKLFFGSGTQLSVL.

This clone occurred once. A read error may be the cause here, since a much bigger clone is one base away. J is TRBJ1-1 and V is TRBV5-6, with TRBD1 identical over 7 bases. V gave up 2 bases and J gave up 1 base; unmatched junction bases: 2. Looked up from germline, CDR1 is SGHDT and CDR2 is YYEEEE. The CDR3 consists of 14 residues. CDR3: CASSLGGRNTEAFF. CDR3 DNA: TGTGCCAGCAGCTTAGGGGGCCGGAACACTGAAGCTTTCTTT.

The J gene is TRBJ2-2, the V gene TRBV14; 14 bases are a match to TRBD2. CDR1 and CDR2 from the germline V gene are SGHDN and FVKESK. The J segment lost 7 bases and the V segment lost 4 bases, leaving 2 bases of the junction unmatched. The CDR3 has 15 residues. The CDR3 reads CASSRGLAGGGELFF. CDR3 in DNA: TGTGCCAGCAGCCGTGGACTAGCGGGGGGCGGGGAGCTGTTTTTT.

The chain uses TRBV11-2 and TRBJ2-2, with D unresolved. The V end lost 5 bases, the J end lost 7 bases, and 11 bases lay between the germline ends. The CDR3 runs 13 residues. CDR1 and CDR2 (germline): SGHAT, FQNNGV. The CDR3, as DNA: TGTGCCAGCAGCGCTCAACCGAGCGGGGAGCTGTTTTTT. It specifies CASSAQPSGELFF.

V is TRBV12-5 and J is TRBJ2-7; 11 bases agree with TRBD2. From germline, CDR1 is LGHNT and CDR2 FRNRAP. The CDR3 extends over 16 amino acids. The V gene end was trimmed by 7 bases and the J gene end by 0 bases; junction bases not matched to a gene: 8. This CDR3 reads CASALRLAGSSYEQYF. The CDR3 bases are TGTGCTAGTGCCCTTCGACTAGCGGGAAGCTCCTACGAGCAGTACTTC.

This clone was seen a few times. The identical CDR3 is also encoded by other nucleotide sequences in the sample. The genes are TRBV20-1 and TRBJ1-1; D call uncertain. This CDR3 is 11 amino acids long. The germline V gene encodes CDR1 DFQATT and CDR2 SNEGSKA (reference sequence). The germline V and J ends were trimmed by 3 bases and 5 bases, with 7 bases remaining between them. The CDR3 reads CSASPGTEAFF. Here the CDR3 DNA reads TGCAGTGCTAGTCCCGGGACTGAAGCTTTCTTT.

The chain has TRBV5-1 and TRBJ2-7; D may be TRBD1 (6 bases). From germline, CDR1 is SGHRS and CDR2 YFSETQ. The ends were cut back, 5 bases at V and 0 bases at J, with 12 bases in the middle. The CDR3 has 14 residues. The CDR3 reads CASRAQGSSYEQYF. The CDR3, as DNA: TGCGCCAGCAGAGCCCAGGGGTCCTCCTACGAGCAGTACTTC.

This rearrangement joins TRBV6-1 to TRBJ2-7, with 8 bases lining up with TRBD1. Trimming at V came to 6 bases and at J to 3 bases, leaving 7 bases not matched to a gene. The germline gives CDR1 MNHNS, CDR2 SASEGT. The CDR3 consists of 14 residues. The CDR3 sequence is CASRSGTGYYEQYF. In DNA, the CDR3 is TGTGCCAGCAGATCCGGGACAGGATACTACGAGCAGTACTTC.

This chain connects TRBV7-9 to TRBJ1-1; the match to TRBD1 covers 7 bases. CDR3 length equals 15 residues. Per the germline V gene, CDR1 is SEHNR and CDR2 is FQNEAQ (reference sequence). V trimming: 5 bases; J trimming: 2 bases; junction bases outside the gene matches: 8. The chain's CDR3 is CASSGRAGGNTEAFF. DNA of the CDR3: TGTGCCAGCAGCGGACGGGCAGGGGGAAACACTGAAGCTTTCTTT.

V gene TRBV7-9 combines with J gene TRBJ2-5; 8 bases map to TRBD2. Losses at the gene ends were 5 bases for V and 4 bases for J; bases not matched to a gene: 3. The V gene's germline CDR1 is SEHNR and CDR2 FQNEAQ (reference sequence). The CDR3 contains 13 residues. In DNA form, the CDR3 reads TGTGCCAGCAGCCCCAGCGGGGGAGAGACCCAGTACTTC. Its translation is CASSPSGGETQYF.